This T cell receptor (beta chain) comes out of a study of chemoradiotherapy in HPV16-positive cancers. As regards this clone: Antigen: not known.

The table came from immunoSEQ multiplex PCR; TCRdb's copy has only in-frame clones and leaves some out. In the table there are roughly 6,100 clones, over 60% of which are singletons. From germline, CDR1 is SGHNT and CDR2 YYREEE (reference sequence). V lost 0 bases to trimming and J lost 4 bases; unmatched junction nucleotides: 1. There are 13 residues in the CDR3. Whole-study findings and limits: Better recurrence-free survival went with HPV-responsive T-cell expansion in HPV16-positive patients.

The source material was tumor tissue, sampled from a patient who underwent chemoradiotherapy. The rearrangement joins TRBV5-4 to TRBJ2-7, with TRBD1 matching 7 bases. This sequence was found in a human donor with HPV-associated anogenital cancer. The CDR3 DNA follows: TGTGCCAGCAGCTTGGACAGGGGTTACGAGCAGTACTTC. Translated: CASSLDRGYEQYF.